The 5 T cell receptor beta chains below all came from one sample that was sequenced in a study of cytomegalovirus exposure and HLA in healthy donors. Produced via immunoSEQ multiplex PCR; TCRdb's table is partial and in-frame only. The sample has tens of thousands of clones; about 93% are singletons. Input material: PBMCs. The receptors originated from a woman aged 18-35 years in good health and CMV-seropositive.

This clone was recorded a few times. This chain connects TRBV4-1 to TRBJ2-3; possible D gene TRBD1, 6 bases. CDR3 length: 18 amino acids. Per the germline V gene, CDR1 is MGHRA and CDR2 is YSYEKL. V gave up 0 bases and J gave up 0 bases, with 16 bases separating them. CDR3 sequence reads: CASSQDFQGPTSTDTQYF. CDR3 in DNA: TGCGCCAGCAGCCAAGATTTCCAGGGGCCGACTAGCACAGATACGCAGTATTTT.

The rearrangement joins TRBV2 to TRBJ1-5; D gene uncertain. CDR1 is SNHLY, CDR2 FYNNEI, per germline. The ends were cut back, 2 bases at V and 0 bases at J, with 8 bases in the middle. There are 15 residues in the CDR3. The CDR3 nucleotides are TGTGCCAGCAGTGAAAGGCAGGCTAGCAATCAGCCCCAGCATTTT. Translation: CASSERQASNQPQHF.

The chain has TRBV2 and TRBJ2-1, with D possibly matching TRBD1 (6 bases). The V end lost 6 bases, the J end lost 11 bases, and 11 bases lay between the germline ends. The CDR3 loop spans 11 amino acids. Looked up from germline, CDR1 is SNHLY and CDR2 is FYNNEI. The CDR3 DNA reads TGTGCCAGCAGAGAGGGGGAAAAGCAGTTCTTC. It yields the protein CASREGEKQFF.

V gene TRBV30 combines with J gene TRBJ2-5; D not certain. The ends were cut back, 1 base at V and 3 bases at J, with 9 bases in the middle. Germline V gene data show CDR1 as GTSNPN and CDR2 as SVGIG (reference sequence). The CDR3 sequence is 13 residues long. CDR3 DNA: TGTGCCTGGAGTGCTGCGATTAAAGAGACCCAGTACTTC. Translating it yields CAWSAAIKETQYF. Using reference TRBV30 and TRBJ2-5 for the parts outside the CDR3, the full variable domain is SQTIHQWPATLVQPVGSPLSLECTVEGTSNPNLYWYRQAAGRGLQLLFYSVGIGQISSEVPQNLSASRPQDRQFILSSKKLLLSDSGFYLCAWSAAIKETQYFGPGTRLLVL.

The CDR3 here is CASSIGGSGEQYF. The CDR3 region has the DNA TGTGCCAGTAGTATTGGGGGGTCCGGCGAGCAGTACTTC. The chain carries TRBV19 and TRBJ2-7; weak D call: TRBD2 (6 bases). V was shortened by 3 bases and J by 6 bases, with 12 bases between the two germline ends. CDR1 LNHDA and CDR2 SQIVND come from the germline V gene (reference sequence). CDR3 length equals 13 residues.